Here is one TCR beta chain with its context. Its specificity is unknown. TCR alpha and TCR beta cDNA libraries carrying sample barcodes and UMIs were produced by 5'RACE using constant-segment primers. TCRdb analysed the 5' RACE reads with MiXCR anew, one entry per CDR3 protein. The sample contains 90,000 to 120,000 distinct CDR3 sequences, 15% to 20% of which appear only once. The source of the sample is a study of T-cell memory formation after mild COVID-19. Regarding the study as a whole: The appearance of some responding clones in pre-infection memory suggested that cross-reactive memory joined. Balance between CD4 and CD8 was seen in clones contracting day 15 to 85, and a CD4+ lean was seen in later expanders. Most CD4+ clones that shrank were in CM and EM, while CD8+ ones turned up in EMRA.

Germline assignment: CDR1 SGDLS and CDR2 YYNGEE. J was trimmed by 1 base and V by 5 bases; bases with no gene match: 5. There are 14 residues in the CDR3. Input material: PBMCs or a T cell subset sorted from them (not recorded which). The rearrangement joins TRBV9 to TRBJ2-5; TRBD2 matches 7 bases. This TCR was sampled from a man between 18 and 29 years old who had mild COVID-19 (a few samples of this study predate the infection). Cell type and time point are not known. The CDR3 is CASSISSGQETQYF. In DNA form, the CDR3 reads TGTGCCAGCAGTATCTCTAGCGGCCAAGAGACCCAGTACTTC. The entire variable domain, with the rest obtained from reference TRBV9 and TRBJ2-5, is as follows: DSGVTQTPKHLITATGQRVTLRCSPRSGDLSVYWYQQSLDQGLQFLIQYYNGEERAKGNILERFSAQQFPDLHSELNLSSLELGDSALYFCASSISSGQETQYFGPGTRLLVL.